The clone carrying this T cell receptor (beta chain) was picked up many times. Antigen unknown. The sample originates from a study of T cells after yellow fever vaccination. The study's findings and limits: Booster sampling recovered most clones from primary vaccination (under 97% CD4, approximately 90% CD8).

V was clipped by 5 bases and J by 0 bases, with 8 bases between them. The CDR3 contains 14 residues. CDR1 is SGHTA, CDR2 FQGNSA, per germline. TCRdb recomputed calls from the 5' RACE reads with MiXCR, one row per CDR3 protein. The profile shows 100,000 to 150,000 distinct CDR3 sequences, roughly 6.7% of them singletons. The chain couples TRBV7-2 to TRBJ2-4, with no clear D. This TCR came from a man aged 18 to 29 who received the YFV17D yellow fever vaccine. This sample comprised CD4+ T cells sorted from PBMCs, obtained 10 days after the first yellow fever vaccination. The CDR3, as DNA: TGTGCCAGCAGCCCACACTTAGCCAAAAACATTCAGTACTTC. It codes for CASSPHLAKNIQYF.